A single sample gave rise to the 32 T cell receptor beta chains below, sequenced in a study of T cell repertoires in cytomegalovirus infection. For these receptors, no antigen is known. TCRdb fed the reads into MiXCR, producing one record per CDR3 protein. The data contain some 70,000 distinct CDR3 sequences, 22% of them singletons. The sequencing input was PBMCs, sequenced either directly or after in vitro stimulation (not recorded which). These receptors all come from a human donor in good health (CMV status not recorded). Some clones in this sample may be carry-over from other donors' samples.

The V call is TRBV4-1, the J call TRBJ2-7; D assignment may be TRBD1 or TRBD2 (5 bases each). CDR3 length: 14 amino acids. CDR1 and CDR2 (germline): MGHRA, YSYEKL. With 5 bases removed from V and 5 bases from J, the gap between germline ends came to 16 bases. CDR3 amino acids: CASSSLSGTDEQYF. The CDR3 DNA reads TGCGCCAGCAGCTCCCTATCCGGGACCGACGAGCAGTACTTC.

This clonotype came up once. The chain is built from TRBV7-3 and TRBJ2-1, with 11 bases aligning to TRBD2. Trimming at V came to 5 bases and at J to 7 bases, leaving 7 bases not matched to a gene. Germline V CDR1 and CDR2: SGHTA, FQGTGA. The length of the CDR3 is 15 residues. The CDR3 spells CASSTGLAVGNEQFF. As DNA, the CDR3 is TGTGCCAGCAGCACGGGACTAGCGGTGGGAAATGAGCAGTTCTTC.

The CDR3 here is CASSHVMGGSEQFF. The CDR3 bases are TGCGCCAGCAGCCATGTTATGGGGGGTAGTGAGCAGTTCTTC. The chain joins TRBV4-1 to TRBJ2-1; maybe TRBD2 (6 bases). Germline V gene lookup returns CDR1 MGHRA and CDR2 YSYEKL. The germline V and J ends were trimmed by 3 bases and 9 bases, with 15 bases remaining between them. This CDR3 has 14 amino acids.

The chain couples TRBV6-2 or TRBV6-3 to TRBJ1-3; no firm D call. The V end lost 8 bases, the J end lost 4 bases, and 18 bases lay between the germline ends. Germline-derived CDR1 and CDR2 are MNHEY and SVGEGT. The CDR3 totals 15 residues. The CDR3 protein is CASADGSLAGNTIYF. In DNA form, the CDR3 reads TGTGCCAGCGCCGACGGATCCCTCGCGGGAAACACCATATATTTT.

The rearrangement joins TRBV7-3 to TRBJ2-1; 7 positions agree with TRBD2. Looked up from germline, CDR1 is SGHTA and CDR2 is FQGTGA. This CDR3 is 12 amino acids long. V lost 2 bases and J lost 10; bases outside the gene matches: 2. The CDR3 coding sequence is TGTGCCAGCAGCTTAGGGGAGGGGGAGCAGTTCTTC. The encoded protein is CASSLGEGEQFF.

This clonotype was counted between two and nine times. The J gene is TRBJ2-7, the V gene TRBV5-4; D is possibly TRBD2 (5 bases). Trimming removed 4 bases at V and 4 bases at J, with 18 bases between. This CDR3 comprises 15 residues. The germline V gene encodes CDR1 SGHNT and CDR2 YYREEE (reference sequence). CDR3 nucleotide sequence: TGTGCCAGCAGCCCCCGGACTGACCCTACTTACGAGCAGTACGTC. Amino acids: CASSPRTDPTYEQYV.

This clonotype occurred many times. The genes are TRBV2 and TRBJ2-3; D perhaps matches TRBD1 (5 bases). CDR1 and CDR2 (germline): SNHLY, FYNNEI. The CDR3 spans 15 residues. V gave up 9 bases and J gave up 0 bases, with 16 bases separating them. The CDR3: CASGALFESTDTQYF. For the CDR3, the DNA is TGTGCCAGTGGGGCCCTTTTCGAGAGCACAGATACGCAGTATTTT.

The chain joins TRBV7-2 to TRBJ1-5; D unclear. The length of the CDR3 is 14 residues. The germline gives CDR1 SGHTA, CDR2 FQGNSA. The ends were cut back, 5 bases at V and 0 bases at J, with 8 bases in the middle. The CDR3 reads CASSPQPSNQPQHF. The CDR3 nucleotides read TGTGCCAGCAGCCCACAGCCTAGCAATCAGCCCCAGCATTTT.

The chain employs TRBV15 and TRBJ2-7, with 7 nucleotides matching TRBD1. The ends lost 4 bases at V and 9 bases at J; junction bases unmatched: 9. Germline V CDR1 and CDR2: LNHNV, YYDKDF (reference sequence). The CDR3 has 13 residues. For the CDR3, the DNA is TGTGCCACCAGCATGGACAGGTCTCGTGGGCAGTACTTC. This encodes CATSMDRSRGQYF. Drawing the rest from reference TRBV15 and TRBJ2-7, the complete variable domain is DAMVIQNPRYQVTQFGKPVTLSCSQTLNHNVMYWYQQKSSQAPKLLFHYYDKDFNNEADTPDNFQSRRPNTSFCFLDIRSPGLGDTAMYLCATSMDRSRGQYFGPGTRLTVT.

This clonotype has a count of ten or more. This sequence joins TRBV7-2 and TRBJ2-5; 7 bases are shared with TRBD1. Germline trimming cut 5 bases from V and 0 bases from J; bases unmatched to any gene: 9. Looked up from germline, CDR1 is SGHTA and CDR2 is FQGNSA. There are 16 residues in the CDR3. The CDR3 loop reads CASSLPRGQYQETQYF. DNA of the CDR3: TGTGCCAGCAGCCTCCCTAGGGGACAGTACCAAGAGACCCAGTACTTC.

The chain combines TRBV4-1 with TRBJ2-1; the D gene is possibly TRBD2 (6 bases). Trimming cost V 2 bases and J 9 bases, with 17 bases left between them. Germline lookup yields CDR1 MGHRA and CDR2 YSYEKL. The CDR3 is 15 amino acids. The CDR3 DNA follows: TGCGCCAGCAGCCAACGGGACTGGGGCAGTCGTGAGCAGTTCTTC. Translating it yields CASSQRDWGSREQFF.

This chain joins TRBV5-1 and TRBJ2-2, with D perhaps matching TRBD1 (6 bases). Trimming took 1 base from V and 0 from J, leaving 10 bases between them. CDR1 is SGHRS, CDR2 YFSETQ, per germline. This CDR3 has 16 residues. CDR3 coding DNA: TGCGCCAGCAGCTTGAGACAGGCCACGAACACCGGGGAGCTGTTTTTT. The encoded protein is CASSLRQATNTGELFF.

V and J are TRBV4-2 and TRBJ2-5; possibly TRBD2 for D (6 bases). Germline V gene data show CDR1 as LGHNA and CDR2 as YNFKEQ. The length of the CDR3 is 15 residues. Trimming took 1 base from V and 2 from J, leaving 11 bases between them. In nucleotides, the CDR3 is TGTGCCAGCAGCCAAGCACGGGGGAGACAAGAGACCCAGTACTTC. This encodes CASSQARGRQETQYF.

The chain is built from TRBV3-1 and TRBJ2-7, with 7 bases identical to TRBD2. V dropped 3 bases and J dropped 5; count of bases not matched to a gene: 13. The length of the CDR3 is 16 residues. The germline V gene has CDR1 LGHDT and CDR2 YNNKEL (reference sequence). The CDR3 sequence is CASSQDPAASGHEQYF. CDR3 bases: TGTGCCAGCAGCCAGGACCCGGCGGCTAGCGGCCACGAGCAGTACTTC.

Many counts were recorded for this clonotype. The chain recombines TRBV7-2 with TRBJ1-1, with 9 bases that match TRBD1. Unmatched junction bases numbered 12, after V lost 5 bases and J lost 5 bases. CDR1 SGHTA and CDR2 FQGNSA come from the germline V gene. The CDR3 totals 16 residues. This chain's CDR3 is CASSPSRDRAYTEAFF. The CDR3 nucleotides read TGTGCCAGCAGCCCTTCAAGGGACAGGGCTTATACTGAAGCTTTCTTT.

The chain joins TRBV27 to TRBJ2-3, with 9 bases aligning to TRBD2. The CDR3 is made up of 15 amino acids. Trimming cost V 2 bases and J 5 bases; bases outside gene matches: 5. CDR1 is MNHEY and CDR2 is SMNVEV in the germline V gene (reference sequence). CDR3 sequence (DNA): TGTGCCAGCAGTTTACAGCGGGAGGTGGTAGATACGCAGTATTTT. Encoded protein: CASSLQREVVDTQYF.

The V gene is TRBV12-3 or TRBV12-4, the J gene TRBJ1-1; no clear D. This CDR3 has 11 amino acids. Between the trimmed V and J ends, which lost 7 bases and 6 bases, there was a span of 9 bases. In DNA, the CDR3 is TGTGCCAGCACCGGATCCGCTGAAGCTTTCTTT. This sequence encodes CASTGSAEAFF.

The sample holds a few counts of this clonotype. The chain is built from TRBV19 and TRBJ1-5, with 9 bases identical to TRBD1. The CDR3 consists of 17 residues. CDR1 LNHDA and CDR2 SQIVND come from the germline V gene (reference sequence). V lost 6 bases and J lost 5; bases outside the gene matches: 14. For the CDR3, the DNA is TGTGCCAGTAGAAAGCGTGGGACAGGGATGGTAGATCAGCCCCAGCATTTT. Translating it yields CASRKRGTGMVDQPQHF.

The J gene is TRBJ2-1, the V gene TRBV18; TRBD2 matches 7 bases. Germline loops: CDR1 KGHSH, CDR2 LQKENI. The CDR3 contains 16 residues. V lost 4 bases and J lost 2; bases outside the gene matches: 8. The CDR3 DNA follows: TGTGCCAGCTCACTCCTCAGCGGGACGGCCTACAATGAGCAGTTCTTC. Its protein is CASSLLSGTAYNEQFF.

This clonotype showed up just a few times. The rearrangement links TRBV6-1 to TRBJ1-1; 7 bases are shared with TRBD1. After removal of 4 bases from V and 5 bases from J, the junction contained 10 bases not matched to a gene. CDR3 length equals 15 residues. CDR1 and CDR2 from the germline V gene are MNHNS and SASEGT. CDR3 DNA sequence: TGTGCCAGCAGTGGCATCGCGACAGGGATAACTGAAGCTTTCTTT. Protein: CASSGIATGITEAFF.

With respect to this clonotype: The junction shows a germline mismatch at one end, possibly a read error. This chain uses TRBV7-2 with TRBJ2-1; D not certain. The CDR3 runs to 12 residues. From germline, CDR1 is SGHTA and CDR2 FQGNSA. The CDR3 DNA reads TGTTCCAGCAGCCTCTTAAACAATGAGCAGTTCTTC. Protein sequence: CSSSLLNNEQFF.

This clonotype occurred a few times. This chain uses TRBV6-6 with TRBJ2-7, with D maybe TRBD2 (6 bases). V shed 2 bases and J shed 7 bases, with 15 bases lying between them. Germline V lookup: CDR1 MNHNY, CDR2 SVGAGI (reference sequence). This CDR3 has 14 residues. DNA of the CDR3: TGTGCCAGCAGTTACGGGACTGCGGGGAAAGAGCAGTACTTC. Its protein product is CASSYGTAGKEQYF.

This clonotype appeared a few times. CDR3 DNA sequence: TGCAGTGCAACCGGGACAGCCTCCTATGGCTACACCTTC. Translating it yields CSATGTASYGYTF. This rearrangement joins TRBV20-1 to TRBJ1-2, with 7 bases aligning to TRBD1. The CDR3 loop spans 13 amino acids. The junction had 8 bases not matched to a gene; V was cut back by 6 bases and J by 4 bases. Per the germline V gene, CDR1 is DFQATT and CDR2 is SNEGSKA (reference sequence).

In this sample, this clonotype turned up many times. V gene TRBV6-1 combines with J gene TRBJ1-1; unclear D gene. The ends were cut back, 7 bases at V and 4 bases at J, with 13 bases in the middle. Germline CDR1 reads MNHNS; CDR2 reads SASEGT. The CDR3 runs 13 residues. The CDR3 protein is CASTAVLSTEAFF. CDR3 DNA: TGTGCCAGCACCGCCGTGTTAAGCACTGAAGCTTTCTTT.

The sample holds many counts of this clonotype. The DNA of the CDR3 is TGTGCCAGCAGCGTAGAACACCAAGAGACCCAGTACTTC. Translation gives CASSVEHQETQYF. This chain uses TRBV7-9 with TRBJ2-5, with no clear D. The germline CDR1 and CDR2 sequences are SEHNR and FQNEAQ (reference sequence). CDR3 length: 13 amino acids. Trimming took off 5 bases at V and 0 bases at J, with 7 bases between the two ends. Combining the CDR3 with reference TRBV7-9 and TRBJ2-5 gives the whole variable domain DTGVSQNPRHKITKRGQNVTFRCDPISEHNRLYWYRQTLGQGPEFLTYFQNEAQLEKSRLLSDRFSAERPKGSFSTLEIQRTEQGDSAMYLCASSVEHQETQYFGPGTRLLVL.

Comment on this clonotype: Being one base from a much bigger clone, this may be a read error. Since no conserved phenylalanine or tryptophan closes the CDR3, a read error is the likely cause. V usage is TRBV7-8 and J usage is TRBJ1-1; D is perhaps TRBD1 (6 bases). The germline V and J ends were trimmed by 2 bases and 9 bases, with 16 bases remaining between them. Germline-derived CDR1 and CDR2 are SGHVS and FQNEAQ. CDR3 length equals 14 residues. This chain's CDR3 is CASSLLDRDTKAFC. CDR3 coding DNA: TGTGCCAGCAGCTTATTAGATAGGGACACCAAAGCTTTCTGT.

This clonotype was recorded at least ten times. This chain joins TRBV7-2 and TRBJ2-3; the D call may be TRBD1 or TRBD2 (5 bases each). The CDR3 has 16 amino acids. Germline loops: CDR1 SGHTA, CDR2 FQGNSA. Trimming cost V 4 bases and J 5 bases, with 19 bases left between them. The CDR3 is CASSSPGRDGRDTQYF. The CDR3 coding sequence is TGTGCCAGCAGCTCACCTGGACGGGACGGTAGAGATACGCAGTATTTT.

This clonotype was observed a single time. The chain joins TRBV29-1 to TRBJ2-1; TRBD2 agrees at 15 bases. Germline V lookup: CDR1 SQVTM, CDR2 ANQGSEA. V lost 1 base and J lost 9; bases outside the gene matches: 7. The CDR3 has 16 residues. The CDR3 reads CSVEGGTSGRTIEQFF. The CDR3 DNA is TGCAGCGTTGAAGGCGGGACTAGCGGGAGGACGATTGAGCAGTTCTTC.

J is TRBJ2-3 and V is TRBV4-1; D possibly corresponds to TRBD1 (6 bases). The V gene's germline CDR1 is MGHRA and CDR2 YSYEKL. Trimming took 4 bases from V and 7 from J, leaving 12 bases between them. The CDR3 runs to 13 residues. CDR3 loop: CASSPGAGNTQYF. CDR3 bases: TGCGCCAGCAGCCCAGGGGCAGGAAATACGCAGTATTTT.

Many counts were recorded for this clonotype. This chain's CDR3 is CASTTPLGDRDEQYF. CDR3 coding DNA: TGTGCCAGCACCACCCCGCTAGGGGACAGGGACGAGCAGTACTTC. This chain links TRBV7-2 with TRBJ2-7; TRBD1 aligns across 9 bases. V lost 7 bases and J lost 5; bases outside the gene matches: 12. This CDR3 contains 15 residues. Germline CDR1 SGHTA, CDR2 FQGNSA.

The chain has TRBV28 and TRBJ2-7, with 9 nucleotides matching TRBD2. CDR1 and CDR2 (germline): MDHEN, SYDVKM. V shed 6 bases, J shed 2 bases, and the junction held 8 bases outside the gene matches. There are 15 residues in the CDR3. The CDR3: CASSKATSGAYEQYF. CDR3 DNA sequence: TGTGCCAGCAGCAAAGCGACTAGCGGCGCCTACGAGCAGTACTTC.

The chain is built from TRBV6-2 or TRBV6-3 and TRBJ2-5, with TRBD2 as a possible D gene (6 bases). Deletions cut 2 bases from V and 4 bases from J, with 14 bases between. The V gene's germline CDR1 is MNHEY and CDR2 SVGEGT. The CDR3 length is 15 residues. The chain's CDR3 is CASSYGTVRGETQYF. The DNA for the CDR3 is TGTGCCAGCAGTTACGGGACTGTAAGAGGAGAGACCCAGTACTTC.